A selection of T cell receptor beta chains follows, all from one sample in a study of blood T cell repertoires in COVID-19. Some clones are missing from TCRdb's copy, which holds only in-frame ones; the method was immunoSEQ multiplex PCR. The sample contains 150,000 to 200,000 clones, around 85% of which appear only once. Sequencing was performed on peripheral blood. Source of these receptors: a man aged 55 to 70 with acute or convalescent COVID-19. Both conserved end residues are part of each CDR3. The order of the fields is J gene, V gene, D gene, clone size, CDR3 DNA, CDR3 protein. D genes are given only for firm matches. A row's size may be missing; if present it is once, few, many or a size class.

TRBJ2-7 TRBV7-8 - - TGTGCCAGCAGCTTAGACCGGGACAACGGGCAGTACTTC CASSLDRDNGQYF
TRBJ2-7 TRBV10-2 TRBD1 - TGCGCCAGCAGGGCGGGGACAGGGATTCTCCTCGAGGAGCAGTACTTC CASRAGTGILLEEQYF
TRBJ2-1 TRBV9 - - TGTGCCAGCAGCGTAGATGGTAGCGGCTCCTACAATGAGCAGTTCTTC CASSVDGSGSYNEQFF
TRBJ1-2 TRBV29-1 - - TGCAGCGTTGAAGGGATGGGGCAGCGTGGGAGCTACACCTTC CSVEGMGQRGSYTF
TRBJ2-2 TRBV9 - - TGTGCCAGCAGCGGAACAGGGAACACCGGGGAGCTGTTTTTT CASSGTGNTGELFF
TRBJ2-1 TRBV28 - - TGTGCCAGCAGCCGGTCTGTAGCGGCGAATGAGCAGTTCTTC CASSRSVAANEQFF
TRBJ2-2 TRBV27 - once TGTGCCAGCAGTATACAGGCATGGGACACCGGGGAGCTGTTTTTT CASSIQAWDTGELFF
TRBJ2-1 TRBV4-1 - - TGCGCCAGCAGCCCTCAACCAGGGCTAGCGGTACTCTCGAGGGGGAATGCTGAGCAGTTCTTC CASSPQPGLAVLSRGNAEQFF
TRBJ1-1 TRBV2 - - TGTGCCAGCACGGGGGGGCCTAACACTGAAGCTTTCTTT CASTGGPNTEAFF
TRBJ1-5 TRBV3-1/TRBV3-2 - - TGTGCCAGCAGCCAGGTGGGGGGACTCAATCAGCCCCAGCATTTT CASSQVGGLNQPQHF
TRBJ2-3 TRBV7-3 TRBD2 - TGTGCCAGCAGCTTAGGGACTAGCGGGACCCGGCAGTATTTT CASSLGTSGTRQYF
TRBJ2-3 TRBV7-2 TRBD2 - TGTGCCAGCAGCTTAGCGAAAGACAGGGGCCCTAGCGGGAGATCGGGAGATACGCAGTATTTT CASSLAKDRGPSGRSGDTQYF
TRBJ2-7 TRBV2 - - TGTGCCACCCAACTAGCCTCCTACGAGCAGTACTTC CATQLASYEQYF
TRBJ1-5 TRBV19 TRBD1 - TGTGCCAGTAGTATGGGACAGCTAGGAAGCAATCAGCCCCAGCATTTT CASSMGQLGSNQPQHF
TRBJ1-2 TRBV28 - few TGTGCCAGCAGTCAGCCGAGCCCAGGGGAAGGCGTTGGCTACACCTTC CASSQPSPGEGVGYTF
TRBJ2-5 TRBV12-3/TRBV12-4 - - TGTGCCAGCAGTCCTAAAGAGACCCAGTACTTC CASSPKETQYF
TRBJ2-4 TRBV18 TRBD1 - TGTGCCAGCTCACTACCGGGACAGGGGACCCTTCAGTACTTC CASSLPGQGTLQYF
TRBJ2-3 TRBV7-8 - - TGTGCCAGCAGCCCCCACACAGATACGCAGTATTTT CASSPHTDTQYF
TRBJ2-4 TRBV24-1 - - TGTGCCACCAGTGCCCTTAGGGGGGGGAAGGTAGCCAAAAACATTCAGTACTTC CATSALRGGKVAKNIQYF
TRBJ2-1 TRBV2 TRBD2 few TGTGCCAGCAGTGACATACTAGCGGGAAACCACAATGAGCAGTTCTTC CASSDILAGNHNEQFF
TRBJ1-2 TRBV6-2/TRBV6-3 TRBD1 - TGTGCCAGCAGTTCCGCAGGGGGCGCGGGGTATGGCTACACCTTC CASSSAGGAGYGYTF
TRBJ1-5 TRBV9 - once TGTGCCAGCAGCGTAGCCCCCAGTAAGAATCAGCCCCAGCATTTT CASSVAPSKNQPQHF
TRBJ2-3 TRBV3-1/TRBV3-2 - - TGTGCCAGCAGCCAAGCGGGAGTGGGGGCGCAGTATTTT CASSQAGVGAQYF
TRBJ2-7 TRBV27 - - TGTGCCAGCAGTCCCTCCTGGGTCAGGGGGGACGAGCAGTACTTC CASSPSWVRGDEQYF
TRBJ1-2 TRBV7-2 - - TGTGCCAGCAGCTTAGCGCGTCGACGGGAGGCAAACTATGGCTACACCTTC CASSLARRREANYGYTF
TRBJ2-5 TRBV5-8 TRBD1 - TGTGCCAGCAGCTCCAGGGGGCGCTCGGCGACCCAGTACTTC CASSSRGRSATQYF
TRBJ1-2 TRBV28 - - TGTGCCAGCAGTTCGACAGCTTCCCTAAACTATGGCTACACCTTC CASSSTASLNYGYTF
TRBJ1-3 TRBV30 - few TGTGCCTGGGCACGGGGGGTCGCTGGAAACACCATATATTTT CAWARGVAGNTIYF
TRBJ2-1 TRBV7-9 - - TGTGCCAGCAGCTTAGTAAGCGGGCTCTACAATGAGCAGTTCTTC CASSLVSGLYNEQFF
TRBJ2-1 TRBV2 TRBD2 - TGTGCCAGCTCAGCTAGCGGCAATGAGCAGTTCTTC CASSASGNEQFF
TRBJ2-3 TRBV18 - once TGTGCCAGCTCACCACCTGGTACTAGCACAGATACGCAGTATTTT CASSPPGTSTDTQYF
TRBJ2-1 TRBV11-3 - - TGTGCCAGCTGGGTCAGACCCGAGGCACGCAATGAGCAGTTCTTC CASWVRPEARNEQFF
TRBJ1-4 TRBV27 TRBD1 - TGTGCCAGCGGGACAGGGGTTTACGAAAAACTGTTTTTT CASGTGVYEKLFF
TRBJ1-2 TRBV6-5 - - TGTGCCAGCAGACAGACTAACTATGGCTACACCTTC CASRQTNYGYTF
TRBJ2-7 TRBV9 - - TGTGCCAGCAGCGGGAGGGCCTTGACCGACGAGCAGTACTTC CASSGRALTDEQYF
TRBJ1-5 TRBV7-2 TRBD1 - TGTGCCAGCAGCACAGGGGTAAGTCAGCCCCAGCATTTT CASSTGVSQPQHF
TRBJ1-4 TRBV6-1 - once TGTGCCAGCAGTGACATAGGGACATTTGCAACTAATGAAAAACTGTTTTTT CASSDIGTFATNEKLFF
TRBJ1-1 TRBV13 - - TGTGCCAGCAGCAACCGGTCCCTCGCTTTCTTT CASSNRSLAFF
TRBJ2-1 TRBV2 - few TGTGCCAGCAGTGAAGCGGGGAGGAATGAGCAGTTCTTC CASSEAGRNEQFF
TRBJ2-1 TRBV5-1 TRBD1 - TGCGCCAGCAGCTTGGCCGGGACAGGGAATTACAATGAGCAGTTCTTC CASSLAGTGNYNEQFF
TRBJ1-5 TRBV6-5 - - TGTGCCACCAAACCAGGGTATAACCAGCCCCAGCATTTT CATKPGYNQPQHF
TRBJ2-3 TRBV3-1/TRBV3-2 - - TGTGCCAGCAGCATGGAGGATACGCAGTATTTT CASSMEDTQYF
TRBJ1-6 TRBV7-9 - - TGTGCCAGCAGCTTCCCGGGGATTCGACCCCTCCACTTT CASSFPGIRPLHF
TRBJ2-2 TRBV27 - once TGTGCCAGCAGTTTTCGAGGCACCGGGGAGCTGTTTTTT CASSFRGTGELFF
TRBJ2-1 TRBV7-3 - - TGTGCCAGCAGCTTAACATCGGCGGGCAGAAATGAGCAGTTCTTC CASSLTSAGRNEQFF
TRBJ2-1 TRBV10-3 - - TGTGCCATCAGTGAGTCGCCCGACTACCTCTACAATGAGCAGTTCTTC CAISESPDYLYNEQFF
TRBJ2-7 TRBV7-2 TRBD1 - TGTGCCAGCAGCTTCGGGACAGCTTACGAGCAGTACTTC CASSFGTAYEQYF
TRBJ2-1 TRBV7-2 TRBD2 - TGTGCCAGCAGCTTCTCCGGGACTAGCGCTTACAATGAGCAGTTCTTC CASSFSGTSAYNEQFF